The 5 T cell receptor beta chains presented below share a single source sample, sequenced in a study of neoadjuvant anti-PD-1 for oral cavity cancer. Data came from immunoSEQ multiplex PCR; TCRdb stores just in-frame clones and leaves some out. This repertoire shows around 16,000 clones, 60% to 80% found once; its top ten account for about 3%. Sample: PBMCs, taken before nivolumab (anti-PD-1) treatment. These TCRs come from a person aged 35-79 years with oral cavity squamous cell carcinoma.

The J gene is TRBJ1-2, the V gene TRBV6-5; D remains unclear. Germline CDR1 MNHEY, CDR2 SVGAGI. The V and J ends lost 7 bases and 5 bases respectively, with 17 bases between them. This CDR3 spans 14 amino acids. The CDR3 DNA reads TGTGCCAGCACCTACTCGGATGGGAGATATGGCTACACCTTC. This gives the protein CASTYSDGRYGYTF.

This chain connects TRBV30 to TRBJ2-1, with TRBD2 matching over 7 bases. The CDR3 is 17 residues long. Trimming took 1 base from V and 5 from J; bases not matched to a gene: 14. Per the germline V gene, CDR1 is GTSNPN and CDR2 is SVGIG (reference sequence). CDR3 loop: CAWSGRTGAGEDNEQFF. CDR3 sequence (DNA): TGTGCCTGGAGTGGGAGAACGGGCGCGGGAGAGGACAATGAGCAGTTCTTC. Full variable domain (missing parts from reference TRBV30 and TRBJ2-1): SQTIHQWPATLVQPVGSPLSLECTVEGTSNPNLYWYRQAAGRGLQLLFYSVGIGQISSEVPQNLSASRPQDRQFILSSKKLLLSDSGFYLCAWSGRTGAGEDNEQFFGPGTRLTVL.

V gene TRBV15 combines with J gene TRBJ1-1; TRBD1 is a possible D gene (6 bases). Trimming stripped 3 bases from V and 3 bases from J, with 14 bases between. This CDR3 spans 15 amino acids. Germline CDR1 reads LNHNV; CDR2 reads YYDKDF (reference sequence). The CDR3 DNA follows: TGTGCCACCAGCAGGCCGGGGAGGGGGGACACTGAAGCTTTCTTT. It translates to CATSRPGRGDTEAFF.

The chain employs TRBV10-3 and TRBJ2-7; D is undetermined. The germline V gene encodes CDR1 ENHRY and CDR2 SYGVKD. This CDR3 has 13 residues. The V end lost 6 bases, the J end lost 5 bases, and 14 bases lay between the germline ends. The CDR3 sequence is CAISQRTTDEQYF. The CDR3 DNA is TGTGCCATCAGCCAACGGACGACGGACGAGCAGTACTTC.

The chain is built from TRBV5-1 and TRBJ2-3; D might be TRBD2 (6 bases). Deletions cut 4 bases from V and 6 bases from J, with 12 bases between. This CDR3 is 13 amino acids long. CDR1 and CDR2 (germline): SGHRS, YFSETQ. The CDR3 DNA sequence: TGCGCCAGCAGCCTAAGGGACTGGGATACGCAGTATTTT. Its translation is CASSLRDWDTQYF.